This record covers a single T cell receptor beta chain. Original processing methods: Estimated nucleated cell counts came from reference gene primer amplification. TCRdb's copy holds only in-frame clones and misses some; the assay was immunoSEQ multiplex PCR. V, J and clone size are taken as reported in that table, and D and trimming were inferred from the DNA itself. The sample consists of around 200,000 clones, 70% to 90% of them appearing once. This entry belongs to a study of blood T cell repertoires in COVID-19. About the research overall: Sites across the United States, Italy and Spain contributed samples from acute and convalescent COVID-19. T cells, B-cell-depleted T cells, or PBMCs supplied cDNA or gDNA.

Material for sequencing was peripheral blood. The clonotype originates from a man between 65 and 85 years old with active or convalescent COVID-19.

The DNA for the CDR3 is TGTGCCAGCAGCTTAGGCAGGGTGAACACTGAAGCTTTCTTT. It encodes CASSLGRVNTEAFF. The chain has TRBV11-1 and TRBJ1-1; a possible D gene is TRBD1 (5 bases). The V and J ends lost 1 base and 0 bases respectively, with 6 bases between them. CDR3 length: 14 amino acids. The germline V gene has CDR1 SGHAT and CDR2 FQDESV (reference sequence).